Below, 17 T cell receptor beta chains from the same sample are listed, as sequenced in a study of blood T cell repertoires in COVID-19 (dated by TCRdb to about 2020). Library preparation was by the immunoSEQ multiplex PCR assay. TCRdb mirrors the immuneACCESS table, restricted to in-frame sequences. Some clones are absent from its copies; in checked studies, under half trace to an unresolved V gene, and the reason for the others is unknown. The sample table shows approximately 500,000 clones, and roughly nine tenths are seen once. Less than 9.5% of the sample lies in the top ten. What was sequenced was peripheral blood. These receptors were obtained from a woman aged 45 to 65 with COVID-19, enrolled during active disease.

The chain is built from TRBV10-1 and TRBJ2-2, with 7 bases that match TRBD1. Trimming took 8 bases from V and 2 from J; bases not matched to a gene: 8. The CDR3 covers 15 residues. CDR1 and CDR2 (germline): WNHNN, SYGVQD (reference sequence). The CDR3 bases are TGCGCCAGCGGTGGGGGACAGCTCAACACCGGGGAGCTGTTTTTT. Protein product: CASGGGQLNTGELFF.

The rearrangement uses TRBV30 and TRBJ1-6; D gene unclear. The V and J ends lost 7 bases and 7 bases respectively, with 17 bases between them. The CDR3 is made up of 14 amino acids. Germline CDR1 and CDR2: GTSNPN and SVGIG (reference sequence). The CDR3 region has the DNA TGTGCCTTGAGGGATGGGAGCCCAAATTCACCCCTCCACTTT. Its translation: CALRDGSPNSPLHF. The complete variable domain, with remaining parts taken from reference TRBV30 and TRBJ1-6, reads SQTIHQWPATLVQPVGSPLSLECTVEGTSNPNLYWYRQAAGRGLQLLFYSVGIGQISSEVPQNLSASRPQDRQFILSSKKLLLSDSGFYLCALRDGSPNSPLHFGNGTRLTVT.

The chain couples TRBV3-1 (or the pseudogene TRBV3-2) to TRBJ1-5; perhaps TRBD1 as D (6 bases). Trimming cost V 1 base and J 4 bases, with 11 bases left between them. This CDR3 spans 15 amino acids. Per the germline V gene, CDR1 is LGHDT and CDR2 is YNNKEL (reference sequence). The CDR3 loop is CASSQGRTENQPQHF. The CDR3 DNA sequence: TGTGCCAGCAGCCAAGGAAGGACAGAGAATCAGCCCCAGCATTTT.

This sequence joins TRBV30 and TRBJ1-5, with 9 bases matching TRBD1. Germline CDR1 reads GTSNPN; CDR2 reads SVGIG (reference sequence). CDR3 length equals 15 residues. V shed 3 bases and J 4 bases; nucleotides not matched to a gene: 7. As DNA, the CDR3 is TGTGCCTGGAGGACACAGGGGGCTCCTAATCAGCCCCAGCATTTT. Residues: CAWRTQGAPNQPQHF.

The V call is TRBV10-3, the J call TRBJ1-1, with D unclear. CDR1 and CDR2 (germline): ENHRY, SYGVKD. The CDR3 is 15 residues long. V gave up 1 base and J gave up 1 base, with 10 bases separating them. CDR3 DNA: TGTGCCATCAGTGAGTTAACAGTCCAGAACACTGAAGCTTTCTTT. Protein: CAISELTVQNTEAFF.

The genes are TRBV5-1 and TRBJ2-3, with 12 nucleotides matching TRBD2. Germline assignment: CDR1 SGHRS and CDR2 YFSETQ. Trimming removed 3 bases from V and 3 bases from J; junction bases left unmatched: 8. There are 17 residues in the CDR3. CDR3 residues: CASSSTSGGMRTDTQYF. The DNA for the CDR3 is TGCGCCAGCAGCTCGACTAGCGGGGGCATGAGGACAGATACGCAGTATTTT.

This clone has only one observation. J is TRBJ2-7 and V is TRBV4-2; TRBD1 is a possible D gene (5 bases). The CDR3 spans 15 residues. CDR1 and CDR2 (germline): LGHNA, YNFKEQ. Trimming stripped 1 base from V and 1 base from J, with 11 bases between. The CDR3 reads CASSQVQGPSYEQYF. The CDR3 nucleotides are TGTGCCAGCAGCCAAGTCCAGGGTCCGTCCTACGAGCAGTACTTC.

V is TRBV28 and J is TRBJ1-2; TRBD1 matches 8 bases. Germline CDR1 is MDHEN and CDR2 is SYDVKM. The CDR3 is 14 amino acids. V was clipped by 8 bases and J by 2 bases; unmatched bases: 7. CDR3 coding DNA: TGTGCCAGCCATGGACAGGGCATCAACTATGGCTACACCTTC. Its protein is CASHGQGINYGYTF.

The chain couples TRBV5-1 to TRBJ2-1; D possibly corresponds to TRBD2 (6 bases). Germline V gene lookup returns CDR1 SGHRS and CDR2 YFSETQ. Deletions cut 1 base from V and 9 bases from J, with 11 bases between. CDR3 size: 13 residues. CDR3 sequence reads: CASSLTGDAEQFF. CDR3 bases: TGCGCCAGCAGCTTGACGGGGGACGCTGAGCAGTTCTTC.

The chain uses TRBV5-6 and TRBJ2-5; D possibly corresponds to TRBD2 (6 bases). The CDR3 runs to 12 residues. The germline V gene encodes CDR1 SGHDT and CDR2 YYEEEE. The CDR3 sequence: CASAGRRETQYF. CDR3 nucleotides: TGTGCGTCGGCGGGGCGGCGGGAGACCCAGTACTTC. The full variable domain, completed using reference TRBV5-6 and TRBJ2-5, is DAGVTQSPTHLIKTRGQQVTLRCSPKSGHDTVSWYQQALGQGPQFIFQYYEEEERQRGNFPDRFSGHQFPNYSSELNVNALLLGDSALYLCASAGRRETQYFGPGTRLLVL.

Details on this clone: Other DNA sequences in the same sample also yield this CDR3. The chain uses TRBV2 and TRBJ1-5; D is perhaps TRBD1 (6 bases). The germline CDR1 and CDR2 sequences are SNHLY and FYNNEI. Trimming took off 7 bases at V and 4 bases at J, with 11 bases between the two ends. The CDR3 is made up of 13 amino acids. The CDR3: CASMGDTNQPQHF. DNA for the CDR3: TGTGCCAGCATGGGGGACACTAATCAGCCCCAGCATTTT.

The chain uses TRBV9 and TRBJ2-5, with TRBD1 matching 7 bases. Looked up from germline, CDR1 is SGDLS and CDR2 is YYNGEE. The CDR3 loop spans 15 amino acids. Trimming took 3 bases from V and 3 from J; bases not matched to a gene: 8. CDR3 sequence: CASSASGTAKETQYF. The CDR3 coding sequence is TGTGCCAGCAGCGCTTCCGGGACAGCGAAAGAGACCCAGTACTTC.

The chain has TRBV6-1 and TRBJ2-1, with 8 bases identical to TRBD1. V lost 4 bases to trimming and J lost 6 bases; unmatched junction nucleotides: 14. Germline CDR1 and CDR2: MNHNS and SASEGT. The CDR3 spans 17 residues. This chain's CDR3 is CASSASTGAGVGNEQFF. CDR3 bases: TGTGCCAGCAGTGCCTCGACAGGGGCCGGGGTTGGCAATGAGCAGTTCTTC.

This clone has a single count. The CDR3 DNA follows: TGTGCCAGCTCCGCGAGTGGACTAGCCCTCCACTTT. Amino acid sequence: CASSASGLALHF. The rearrangement links TRBV11-1 to TRBJ1-6; no firm D call. The germline gives CDR1 SGHAT, CDR2 FQDESV (reference sequence). The CDR3 is 12 amino acids. V was shortened by 8 bases and J by 14 bases, with 16 bases between the two germline ends.

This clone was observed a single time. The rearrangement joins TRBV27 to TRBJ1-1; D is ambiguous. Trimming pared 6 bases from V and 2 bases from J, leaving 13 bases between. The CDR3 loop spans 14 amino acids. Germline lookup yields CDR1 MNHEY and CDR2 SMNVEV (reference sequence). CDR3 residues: CASSPRAPNTEAFF. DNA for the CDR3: TGTGCCAGCAGCCCGAGGGCTCCTAACACTGAAGCTTTCTTT.

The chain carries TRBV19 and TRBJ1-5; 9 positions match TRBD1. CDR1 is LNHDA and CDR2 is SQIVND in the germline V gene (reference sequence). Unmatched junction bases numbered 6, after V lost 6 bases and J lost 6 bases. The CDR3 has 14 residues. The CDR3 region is CASSEGTGRQPQHF. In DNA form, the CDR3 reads TGTGCCAGTAGCGAGGGGACAGGGCGTCAGCCCCAGCATTTT. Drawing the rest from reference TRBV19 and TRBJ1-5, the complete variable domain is DGGITQSPKYLFRKEGQNVTLSCEQNLNHDAMYWYRQDPGQGLRLIYYSQIVNDFQKGDIAEGYSVSREKKESFPLTVTSAQKNPTAFYLCASSEGTGRQPQHFGDGTRLSIL.

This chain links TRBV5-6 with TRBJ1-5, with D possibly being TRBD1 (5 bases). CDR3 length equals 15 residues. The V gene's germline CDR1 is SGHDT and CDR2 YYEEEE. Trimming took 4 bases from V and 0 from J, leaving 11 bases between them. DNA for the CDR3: TGTGCCAGCAGCCAGGGTGGTGTTAGCAATCAGCCCCAGCATTTT. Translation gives CASSQGGVSNQPQHF.